This T cell receptor beta chain was identified in a study of human T cells and chemical hapten exposure. TCRdb independently ran MiXCR on the RACE reads; one entry per CDR3 protein. The sample has approximately 80,000 distinct CDR3 sequences, roughly 13% seen once; the top ten hold approximately 6.2%. Germline V lookup: CDR1 KGHSH, CDR2 LQKENI. The V and J ends lost 4 bases and 8 bases, in that order; junction bases with no gene match: 12. The CDR3 is 16 amino acids. The time point: patch test 3, about 24 weeks after DPC sensitization. The treatment was: therapeutic diphenylcyclopropenone sensitization with weekly scalp DPC. Unseparated into fractions, whole blood served as the source from which total RNA was extracted.

This TCR derives from a woman aged 50 to 60 with alopecia areata. Some clones in this sample may be carry-over from other donors' samples. The J gene is TRBJ2-1, the V gene TRBV18; 9 bases map to TRBD1. The sequencing here drew on whole blood, taken in connection with sensitization to the hapten diphenylcyclopropenone (DPC). CDR3 loop: CASSRGQGILGDEQFF. The CDR3 nucleotides read TGTGCCAGCTCACGCGGACAGGGGATTCTTGGAGATGAGCAGTTCTTC.